The 28 T cell receptor beta chains in this list originate from one sample, sequenced in a study of OX40 agonist ivuxolimab in advanced cancers. Using immunoSEQ multiplex PCR, the repertoire was profiled, and TCRdb retains in-frame clones only, with some absent. Of approximately 76,000 clones listed, about nine tenths were seen once; the top ten hold less than 0.8%. The source was CD4+ or CD8+ T cells sorted from blood, collected in a trial of the OX40 agonist ivuxolimab. The receptors were gathered from an adult with an advanced solid tumor such as melanoma, head and neck, liver or kidney cancer.

V gene TRBV5-4 combines with J gene TRBJ1-2; perhaps TRBD1 as D (5 bases). The V end lost 3 bases, the J end lost 2 bases, and 8 bases lay between the germline ends. The CDR3 spans 13 residues. Germline CDR1 is SGHNT and CDR2 is YYREEE (reference sequence). The DNA of the CDR3 is TGTGCCAGCAGCTGGGACCGGAACTATGGCTACACCTTC. Its protein product is CASSWDRNYGYTF. The variable domain in full, completed from reference TRBV5-4 and TRBJ1-2, reads ETGVTQSPTHLIKTRGQQVTLRCSSQSGHNTVSWYQQALGQGPQFIFQYYREEENGRGNFPPRFSGLQFPNYSSELNVNALELDDSALYLCASSWDRNYGYTFGSGTRLTVV.

As regards this clone: The same CDR3 also results from other DNA sequences found in this sample. The gene calls are TRBV19 and TRBJ1-3; possibly TRBD1 for D (5 bases). Trimming stripped 3 bases from V and 0 bases from J, with 6 bases between. The germline V gene has CDR1 LNHDA and CDR2 SQIVND (reference sequence). This CDR3 is built from 14 residues. CDR3 DNA sequence: TGTGCCAGTAGTATCGACAGCTCTGGAAACACCATATATTTT. This translates into CASSIDSSGNTIYF.

The rearrangement uses TRBV4-2 and TRBJ2-7; D may correspond to TRBD1 or TRBD2 (6 bases each). This CDR3 region has 17 residues. V was cut by 0 bases and J by 6 bases, with 21 bases left in between. Germline V gene sequence: CDR1 LGHNA, CDR2 YNFKEQ. Written as DNA, the CDR3 is TGTGCCAGCAGCCAAGATGGGGCTGGGGGGCGAGCGTCCGAGCAGTACTTC. Amino acids: CASSQDGAGGRASEQYF.

The chain uses TRBV18 and TRBJ2-7, with 8 bases fitting TRBD1. V dropped 6 bases and J dropped 3; count of bases not matched to a gene: 1. The germline V gene has CDR1 KGHSH and CDR2 LQKENI. The CDR3 has 12 amino acids. The DNA of the CDR3 is TGTGCCAGCTCCGACAGGGGCTACGAGCAGTACTTC. Amino acid sequence: CASSDRGYEQYF.

This chain joins TRBV7-9 and TRBJ2-1; 16 bases agree with TRBD2. Germline lookup yields CDR1 SEHNR and CDR2 FQNEAQ (reference sequence). This CDR3 contains 16 residues. With V trimmed by 6 bases and J by 9 bases, 8 bases remained unmatched. The CDR3 DNA reads as TGTGCCAGCAGTCTAACAGGGACTAGCGGGGGGGCTGAGCAGTTCTTC. Protein product: CASSLTGTSGGAEQFF.

V is TRBV9 and J is TRBJ2-3; 7 nucleotides match TRBD2. The trim removed 4 bases at V and 4 bases at J, leaving 6 bases unmatched. This CDR3 is 14 amino acids long. CDR1 is SGDLS, CDR2 YYNGEE, per germline. CDR3 bases: TGTGCCAGCAGCACCAGACTAGCCTCAGATACGCAGTATTTT. It specifies CASSTRLASDTQYF.

The V gene is TRBV7-9, the J gene TRBJ2-1; the D gene could be TRBD1 or TRBD2 (5 bases each). This CDR3 is built from 14 residues. V was cut by 5 bases and J by 6 bases, with 14 bases left in between. Germline V lookup: CDR1 SEHNR, CDR2 FQNEAQ (reference sequence). CDR3 nucleotides: TGTGCCAGCAGCCACGCGGGCAGGGCCAATGAGCAGTTCTTC. Translation: CASSHAGRANEQFF.

This chain uses TRBV27 with TRBJ2-1; a possible D gene is TRBD2 (5 bases). The CDR3 covers 15 residues. Trimming removed 4 bases at V and 9 bases at J, with 19 bases between. The germline V gene has CDR1 MNHEY and CDR2 SMNVEV (reference sequence). The CDR3 nucleotides are TGTGCCAGCAGTTCCCGGGGTGGTCTGCGAGGTGAGCAGTTCTTC. This encodes CASSSRGGLRGEQFF.

The V and J genes are TRBV18 and TRBJ1-5; D ambiguous. V was shortened by 2 bases and J by 7 bases, with 9 bases between the two germline ends. In germline, CDR1 is KGHSH, CDR2 LQKENI. CDR3 length: 13 amino acids. CDR3 bases: TGTGCCAGCTCACCAGGGAACGGACAGCCCCAGCATTTT. Translating gives CASSPGNGQPQHF. Drawing the rest from reference TRBV18 and TRBJ1-5, the complete variable domain is NAGVMQNPRHLVRRRGQEARLRCSPMKGHSHVYWYRQLPEEGLKFMVYLQKENIIDESGMPKERFSAEFPKEGPSILRIQQVVRGDSAAYFCASSPGNGQPQHFGDGTRLSIL.

The V and J genes are TRBV14 and TRBJ2-6; 10 bases are a match to TRBD1. Germline loops: CDR1 SGHDN, CDR2 FVKESK. With V trimmed by 5 bases and J by 1 base, 5 bases remained unmatched. This CDR3 spans 17 amino acids. The CDR3 bases are TGTGCCAGCAGCGACGGGACAGGGGTGTCTGGGGCCAACGTCCTGACTTTC. It translates to CASSDGTGVSGANVLTF.

The rearrangement uses TRBV27 and TRBJ1-1, with a weak D call TRBD1 (6 bases). The CDR3 is made up of 14 amino acids. The ends were cut back, 4 bases at V and 5 bases at J, with 14 bases in the middle. Germline V lookup: CDR1 MNHEY, CDR2 SMNVEV (reference sequence). The CDR3 loop is CASSYFQGWTEAFF. CDR3 DNA: TGTGCCAGCAGTTACTTTCAGGGGTGGACTGAAGCTTTCTTT.

The J gene is TRBJ1-2, the V gene TRBV4-1, with D possibly matching TRBD1 (6 bases). The CDR3 runs to 16 residues. The V end was cut by 1 base, the J end by 4 bases, with 16 bases between. Germline CDR1 MGHRA, CDR2 YSYEKL. Here the CDR3 reads CASSQGDTVFSYGYTF. In DNA, the CDR3 is TGCGCCAGCAGCCAAGGGGACACGGTTTTTTCCTATGGCTACACCTTC.

The rearrangement uses TRBV29-1 and TRBJ2-7, with 9 bases matching TRBD1. The CDR3 has 13 residues. CDR1 is SQVTM and CDR2 is ANQGSEA in the germline V gene. Trimming removed 5 bases from V and 2 bases from J; junction bases left unmatched: 4. The CDR3 loop reads CSVPGTGTYEQYF. In nucleotides, the CDR3 is TGCAGCGTTCCCGGGACAGGGACCTACGAGCAGTACTTC.

This sequence joins TRBV9 and TRBJ1-4, with 10 nucleotides matching TRBD1. V trimming: 4 bases; J trimming: 6 bases; junction bases outside the gene matches: 3. Germline V gene sequence: CDR1 SGDLS, CDR2 YYNGEE. CDR3 length equals 14 residues. In nucleotides, the CDR3 is TGTGCCAGCAGCACAGGGACAGGGGATGAAAAACTGTTTTTT. The encoded protein is CASSTGTGDEKLFF.

This chain links TRBV5-6 with TRBJ2-6, with unresolved D. Trimming stripped 0 bases from V and 6 bases from J, with 4 bases between. Germline CDR1 SGHDT, CDR2 YYEEEE. The CDR3 runs 13 residues. The CDR3, as DNA: TGTGCCAGCAGCTTGGTAGAGGCCAACGTCCTGACTTTC. Its translation: CASSLVEANVLTF.

This chain connects TRBV7-3 to TRBJ2-3; D gene uncertain. This CDR3 contains 14 residues. V lost 6 bases and J 6 bases, leaving 16 bases between the germline ends. Germline CDR1 SGHTA, CDR2 FQGTGA. CDR3 nucleotide sequence: TGTGCCAGCAGTCCAGGCCAGAATCCGGATACGCAGTATTTT. Translated: CASSPGQNPDTQYF.

The chain combines TRBV30 with TRBJ1-2; the match to TRBD1 covers 7 bases. This CDR3 contains 12 residues. Germline V lookup: CDR1 GTSNPN, CDR2 SVGIG (reference sequence). The J segment lost 7 bases and the V segment lost 2 bases, leaving 4 bases of the junction unmatched. CDR3 nucleotides: TGTGCCTGGAGTTCTACAGGGGTTGGCTACACCTTC. Translating gives CAWSSTGVGYTF.

The V and J genes are TRBV29-1 and TRBJ2-1, with TRBD1 as a possible D gene (6 bases). The CDR3 extends over 14 amino acids. V shed 8 bases and J shed 0 bases, with 14 bases lying between them. Germline V lookup: CDR1 SQVTM, CDR2 ANQGSEA. The CDR3 loop reads CSSYGGSSYNEQFF. The CDR3 nucleotides are TGCAGCTCCTATGGGGGCAGCTCCTACAATGAGCAGTTCTTC.

The chain links TRBV28 to TRBJ2-7; D ambiguous. Germline values: CDR1 MDHEN, CDR2 SYDVKM. V lost 6 bases and J 4 bases, leaving 10 bases between the germline ends. The CDR3 covers 12 residues. The DNA for the CDR3 is TGTGCCAGCAGCACGGTGGGGTACGAGCAGTACTTC. Translating gives CASSTVGYEQYF.

The V call is TRBV6-1, the J call TRBJ2-2; perhaps TRBD1 as D (6 bases). Looked up from germline, CDR1 is MNHNS and CDR2 is SASEGT. The CDR3 totals 14 residues. Trimming left V 6 bases short and J 1 base short, with 9 bases between. The CDR3 DNA is TGTGCCAGCAGCCCGGGACAGAACACCGGGGAGCTGTTTTTT. The encoded protein is CASSPGQNTGELFF.

V and J are TRBV10-3 and TRBJ2-7; D uncertain. Germline-derived CDR1 and CDR2 are ENHRY and SYGVKD. Deletions cut 0 bases from V and 3 bases from J, with 9 bases between. The CDR3 contains 14 residues. CDR3 in amino acids: CAISESVERYEQYF. CDR3 bases: TGTGCCATCAGTGAGTCCGTGGAACGCTACGAGCAGTACTTC.

V usage is TRBV2 and J usage is TRBJ2-2, with D uncertain. There are 14 residues in the CDR3. Trimming pared 4 bases from V and 5 bases from J, leaving 11 bases between. CDR1 and CDR2 (germline): SNHLY, FYNNEI. DNA for the CDR3: TGTGCCAGCAGTGCCCTTATACTTACCGGGGAGCTGTTTTTT. Its protein product is CASSALILTGELFF. Filled out from reference TRBV2 and TRBJ2-2, the complete variable domain reads EPEVTQTPSHQVTQMGQEVILRCVPISNHLYFYWYRQILGQKVEFLVSFYNNEISEKSEIFDDQFSVERPDGSNFTLKIRSTKLEDSAMYFCASSALILTGELFFGEGSRLTVL.

The chain has TRBV5-5 and TRBJ1-3; D perhaps matches TRBD1 (5 bases). Germline lookup yields CDR1 SGHKS and CDR2 YYEKEE (reference sequence). The CDR3 totals 15 residues. Trimming removed 4 bases from V and 9 bases from J, with 20 bases in between. CDR3 residues: CASSPTRTKESTIYF. DNA for the CDR3: TGTGCCAGCAGCCCTACACGGACAAAAGAGAGCACCATATATTTT.

The chain recombines TRBV7-2 with TRBJ1-5, with D tentatively TRBD1 (5 bases). This CDR3 comprises 15 residues. Germline V gene sequence: CDR1 SGHTA, CDR2 FQGNSA. Trimming removed 4 bases at V and 6 bases at J, with 16 bases between. The CDR3 DNA sequence: TGTGCCAGCAGCTGGAATGCAGGGACTACTCAGCCCCAGCATTTT. It encodes CASSWNAGTTQPQHF.

The J gene is TRBJ2-1, the V gene TRBV7-3; TRBD1 agrees at 8 bases. J was trimmed by 4 bases and V by 5 bases; bases with no gene match: 7. This CDR3 region has 15 residues. Germline CDR1 reads SGHTA; CDR2 reads FQGTGA. This CDR3 reads CASSPGQGNYNEQFF. CDR3 sequence (DNA): TGTGCCAGCAGCCCCGGACAGGGTAATTACAATGAGCAGTTCTTC. The full variable domain, its missing parts supplied by reference TRBV7-3 and TRBJ2-1, is GAGVSQTPSNKVTEKGKYVELRCDPISGHTALYWYRQSLGQGPEFLIYFQGTGAADDSGLPNDRFFAVRPEGSVSTLKIQRTERGDSAVYLCASSPGQGNYNEQFFGPGTRLTVL.

The chain recombines TRBV11-2 with TRBJ1-3; tentatively, D is TRBD1 (5 bases). Trimming removed 4 bases at V and 2 bases at J, with 9 bases between. CDR3 length: 14 residues. Germline CDR1 is SGHAT and CDR2 is FQNNGV. The CDR3 DNA reads TGTGCCAGCAGCTCGGGGACGGCTGGAAACACCATATATTTT. Translated: CASSSGTAGNTIYF.

The gene calls are TRBV7-9 and TRBJ1-2; D is uncertain. This CDR3 spans 15 amino acids. CDR1 and CDR2 from the germline V gene are SEHNR and FQNEAQ (reference sequence). V lost 0 bases and J lost 2, with 10 bases in between. This CDR3 is CASSLADLTNYGYTF. In DNA, the CDR3 is TGTGCCAGCAGCTTAGCCGATTTGACGAACTATGGCTACACCTTC.

The rearrangement joins TRBV7-8 to TRBJ2-3; unclear D gene. V was trimmed by 5 bases and J by 2 bases, leaving 11 bases between them. CDR1 is SGHVS, CDR2 FQNEAQ, per germline. The CDR3 has 14 residues. The DNA for the CDR3 is TGTGCCAGCAGCCAGCGAGAGACCACAGATACGCAGTATTTT. Residues: CASSQRETTDTQYF.